The 27 T cell receptor beta chains below were found in one sample sequenced in a study of immune evolution from preneoplasia to lung adenocarcinoma. Profiled with immunoSEQ multiplex PCR; TCRdb holds only in-frame clones, not every one. This sample has approximately 5,000 clones; around 77% occur once, and the top ten carry less than 9%. Sequencing input: FFPE minimally invasive lung adenocarcinoma tissue. All receptors derive from a person aged 55 to 79 with lung adenocarcinoma.

This chain joins TRBV5-1 and TRBJ2-2, with 8 bases that match TRBD2. The CDR3 is 16 amino acids. In germline, CDR1 is SGHRS, CDR2 YFSETQ. With V trimmed by 0 bases and J by 5 bases, 6 bases remained unmatched. CDR3: CASSLEAGVSTGELFF. The CDR3 DNA sequence: TGCGCCAGCAGCTTGGAAGCGGGAGTTTCTACCGGGGAGCTGTTTTTT.

The chain joins TRBV30 to TRBJ2-3; 8 positions agree with TRBD1. This CDR3 contains 12 residues. V lost 2 bases and J lost 6; bases outside the gene matches: 1. The germline V gene encodes CDR1 GTSNPN and CDR2 SVGIG (reference sequence). The CDR3 sequence: CAWSQGADTQYF. The CDR3, as DNA: TGTGCCTGGAGTCAGGGGGCGGATACGCAGTATTTT.

This sequence joins TRBV11-2 and TRBJ2-5; 7 positions match TRBD2. There are 15 residues in the CDR3. Germline loops: CDR1 SGHAT, CDR2 FQNNGV. The ends lost 8 bases at V and 0 bases at J; junction bases unmatched: 9. As DNA, the CDR3 is TGTGCCAGCCAGGGATGGAGCGGGGACCAAGAGACCCAGTACTTC. Its translation: CASQGWSGDQETQYF. The full variable domain, rest sourced from reference TRBV11-2 and TRBJ2-5, is EAGVAQSPRYKIIEKRQSVAFWCNPISGHATLYWYQQILGQGPKLLIQFQNNGVVDDSQLPKDRFSAERLKGVDSTLKIQPAKLEDSAVYLCASQGWSGDQETQYFGPGTRLLVL.

The rearrangement links TRBV25-1 to TRBJ2-5; D gene unclear. CDR3 length: 13 residues. Trimming took off 0 bases at V and 3 bases at J, with 5 bases between the two ends. Germline-derived CDR1 and CDR2 are MGHDK and SYGVNS. The CDR3 nucleotides read TGTGCCAGCAGTGAATACGGCGAAGAGACCCAGTACTTC. It specifies CASSEYGEETQYF.

The V gene is TRBV29-1, the J gene TRBJ2-7; 10 bases agree with TRBD2. Germline V CDR1 and CDR2: SQVTM, ANQGSEA. V was pared by 4 bases and J by 0 bases, with 3 bases of the junction left unmatched. The CDR3 loop spans 14 amino acids. The CDR3 bases are TGCAGCGTTGCGGCTAGCGGGAGCTCCTACGAGCAGTACTTC. This translates into CSVAASGSSYEQYF.

The chain is built from TRBV18 and TRBJ2-1, with 7 bases aligning to TRBD1. CDR1 is KGHSH and CDR2 is LQKENI in the germline V gene. The CDR3 covers 15 residues. Trimming at V came to 0 bases and at J to 8 bases, leaving 7 bases not matched to a gene. The CDR3 nucleotides read TGTGCCAGCTCACCACCGGACAGGCCTTTCCATGAGCAGTTCTTC. As protein: CASSPPDRPFHEQFF.

The V call is TRBV4-1, the J call TRBJ2-2; the match to TRBD2 covers 8 bases. In germline, CDR1 is MGHRA, CDR2 YSYEKL. This CDR3 is 15 amino acids long. The junction had 7 bases not matched to a gene; V was cut back by 5 bases and J by 5 bases. Here the CDR3 DNA reads TGCGCCAGCAGCTCCGGGACTAGGGGGACCGGGGAGCTGTTTTTT. This sequence encodes CASSSGTRGTGELFF.

This rearrangement joins TRBV5-1 to TRBJ1-1; D not resolved. Germline CDR1 and CDR2: SGHRS and YFSETQ. V was pared by 0 bases and J by 1 base, with 7 bases between. The CDR3 totals 14 residues. CDR3 in amino acids: CASSLEGQNTEAFF. The CDR3 coding sequence is TGCGCCAGCAGCTTGGAAGGGCAGAACACTGAAGCTTTCTTT.

The gene calls are TRBV5-4 and TRBJ2-3; 15 positions agree with TRBD2. After removal of 1 base from V and 6 bases from J, the junction contained 6 bases not matched to a gene. The CDR3 is 17 residues long. Germline CDR1 is SGHNT and CDR2 is YYREEE (reference sequence). Written as DNA, the CDR3 is TGTGCCAGCAGCTTGCCTGGGACTAGCGGGAGGAGTGATACGCAGTATTTT. Protein sequence: CASSLPGTSGRSDTQYF. Together with reference TRBV5-4 and TRBJ2-3, the CDR3 gives the full variable domain: ETGVTQSPTHLIKTRGQQVTLRCSSQSGHNTVSWYQQALGQGPQFIFQYYREEENGRGNFPPRFSGLQFPNYSSELNVNALELDDSALYLCASSLPGTSGRSDTQYFGPGTRLTVL.

The chain has TRBV19 and TRBJ1-5; D uncertain. CDR3 length equals 13 residues. Germline assignment: CDR1 LNHDA and CDR2 SQIVND (reference sequence). Trimming left V 5 bases short and J 9 bases short, with 14 bases between. The CDR3 spells CASSSGRTRPQHF. CDR3 in DNA: TGTGCCAGTAGTTCCGGGAGAACACGGCCCCAGCATTTT.

The V and J genes are TRBV9 and TRBJ2-7; 9 nucleotides line up with TRBD1. The CDR3 has 14 residues. V shed 6 bases, J shed 6 bases, and the junction held 10 bases outside the gene matches. Germline CDR1 and CDR2: SGDLS and YYNGEE. CDR3 in amino acids: CASILRQGVGEQYF. CDR3 sequence (DNA): TGTGCCAGCATCCTTCGACAGGGGGTCGGCGAGCAGTACTTC.

J is TRBJ2-2 and V is TRBV6-5; D may be TRBD2 (5 bases). Between the trimmed V and J ends, which lost 6 bases and 6 bases, there was a span of 14 bases. Germline lookup yields CDR1 MNHEY and CDR2 SVGAGI. This CDR3 spans 14 amino acids. CDR3 loop: CASSLDSLPGELFF. The CDR3 bases are TGTGCCAGCAGCCTGGACTCCCTGCCCGGGGAGCTGTTTTTT.

The rearrangement links TRBV5-1 to TRBJ1-5, with a tentative D call TRBD1 (6 bases). Trimming took off 5 bases at V and 4 bases at J, with 16 bases between the two ends. This CDR3 has 15 residues. Germline V lookup: CDR1 SGHRS, CDR2 YFSETQ. The CDR3 DNA is TGCGCCAGCAGGGCCGGGACACAGCAGAATCAGCCCCAGCATTTT. Translating it yields CASRAGTQQNQPQHF.

This clone has just a few counts. The sample holds other DNA sequences that translate to the same CDR3. The chain couples TRBV6-1 to TRBJ2-7; TRBD2 matches at 7 bases. Trimming at V came to 3 bases and at J to 4 bases, leaving 3 bases not matched to a gene. CDR1 is MNHNS, CDR2 SASEGT, per germline. This CDR3 is built from 13 residues. CDR3: CASSDGGGYEQYF. DNA for the CDR3: TGTGCCAGCAGTGATGGGGGGGGATACGAGCAGTACTTC.

The chain has TRBV28 and TRBJ1-5; 7 bases agree with TRBD1. This CDR3 has 15 amino acids. V was clipped by 3 bases and J by 1 base; unmatched bases: 3. CDR1 and CDR2 from the germline V gene are MDHEN and SYDVKM. CDR3 sequence reads: CASSLLQGSNQPQHF. CDR3 nucleotide sequence: TGTGCCAGCAGTTTGCTACAGGGGAGCAATCAGCCCCAGCATTTT.

The chain uses TRBV29-1 and TRBJ1-2; no firm D call. The V gene's germline CDR1 is SQVTM and CDR2 ANQGSEA. CDR3 length: 11 residues. Trimming left V 4 bases short and J 4 bases short, with 7 bases between. CDR3 bases: TGCAGCGTTGGTAGCTTCTATGGCTACACCTTC. Translated: CSVGSFYGYTF. The variable domain in full, completed from reference TRBV29-1 and TRBJ1-2, reads SAVISQKPSRDICQRGTSLTIQCQVDSQVTMMFWYRQQPGQSLTLIATANQGSEATYESGFVIDKFPISRPNLTFSTLTVSNMSPEDSSIYLCSVGSFYGYTFGSGTRLTVV.

The sample holds a few counts of this clone. The chain has TRBV6-4 and TRBJ2-3, with unresolved D. CDR1 is MRHNA and CDR2 is SNTAGT in the germline V gene. The V and J ends lost 7 bases and 4 bases respectively, with 0 bases between them. The CDR3 runs 9 residues. The CDR3 here is CASTDTQYF. Here the CDR3 DNA reads TGTGCCAGCACAGATACGCAGTATTTT.

V gene TRBV18 combines with J gene TRBJ2-7; D possibly corresponds to TRBD2 (6 bases). The CDR3 is 12 amino acids. Germline CDR1 is KGHSH and CDR2 is LQKENI. Trimming removed 2 bases at V and 6 bases at J, with 8 bases between. CDR3 DNA sequence: TGTGCCAGCTCACCAGGGGGGAGCGAGCAGTACTTC. Translation: CASSPGGSEQYF.

The chain carries TRBV4-1 and TRBJ1-3; D gene ambiguous. V was shortened by 0 bases and J by 4 bases, with 10 bases between the two germline ends. This CDR3 is 15 amino acids long. Per the germline V gene, CDR1 is MGHRA and CDR2 is YSYEKL. The CDR3 spells CASSQDGGDGNTIYF. The CDR3 DNA is TGCGCCAGCAGCCAAGATGGTGGCGACGGAAACACCATATATTTT.

This clone has only a few counts. The chain has TRBV13 and TRBJ2-2, with 7 bases that match TRBD2. The CDR3 spans 18 residues. Germline lookup yields CDR1 PRHDT and CDR2 FYEKMQ (reference sequence). The trim removed 4 bases at V and 4 bases at J, leaving 15 bases unmatched. CDR3 loop: CASSSVVGAGVGTGELFF. Written as DNA, the CDR3 is TGTGCCAGCAGCTCCGTCGTAGGGGCGGGAGTCGGCACCGGGGAGCTGTTTTTT.

In this sample, this clone turned up once. The rearrangement joins TRBV7-6 to TRBJ2-5, with TRBD1 as a possible D gene (6 bases). Looked up from germline, CDR1 is SGHVS and CDR2 is FNYEAQ. The CDR3 extends over 16 amino acids. V lost 2 bases and J 1 base, leaving 14 bases between the germline ends. DNA for the CDR3: TGTGCCAGCAGCTTACTGTCCCGGGACATCCAAGAGACCCAGTACTTC. It encodes CASSLLSRDIQETQYF. Full variable domain (remainder filled in from reference TRBV7-6 and TRBJ2-5): GAGVSQSPRYKVTKRGQDVALRCDPISGHVSLYWYRQALGQGPEFLTYFNYEAQQDKSGLPNDRFSAERPEGSISTLTIQRTEQRDSAMYRCASSLLSRDIQETQYFGPGTRLLVL.

The chain couples TRBV10-2 to TRBJ1-5; 7 bases line up with TRBD1. This CDR3 spans 19 amino acids. Germline assignment: CDR1 WSHSY and CDR2 SAAADI. V dropped 3 bases and J dropped 6; count of bases not matched to a gene: 20. In DNA, the CDR3 is TGCGCCAGCAGTGAATTTTTCAGGACAGGAGATATCTACGGTCAGCCCCAGCATTTT. Translating it yields CASSEFFRTGDIYGQPQHF.

In its sample, this clone was seen a few times. This chain uses TRBV4-1 with TRBJ2-1; possibly TRBD2 for D (5 bases). The CDR3 loop spans 16 amino acids. Germline CDR1 is MGHRA and CDR2 is YSYEKL. Trimming took 8 bases from V and 7 from J, leaving 24 bases between them. The CDR3 DNA sequence: TGCGCCAGCGGGAGCTCGGCGGGCAGTTCAGTGAATGAGCAGTTCTTC. Encoded protein: CASGSSAGSSVNEQFF.

This clone was observed a handful of times. The gene calls are TRBV28 and TRBJ1-5, with a possible D match to TRBD1 (6 bases). V was pared by 6 bases and J by 4 bases, with 19 bases between. CDR1 and CDR2 from the germline V gene are MDHEN and SYDVKM. The CDR3 totals 16 residues. The CDR3 loop reads CASRQRRGKGNQPQHF. In nucleotides, the CDR3 is TGTGCCAGCAGGCAAAGGAGGGGGAAAGGGAATCAGCCCCAGCATTTT.

V and J are TRBV9 and TRBJ2-1; D ambiguous. The germline V and J ends were trimmed by 0 bases and 10 bases, with 8 bases remaining between them. CDR1 is SGDLS and CDR2 is YYNGEE in the germline V gene. This CDR3 contains 12 residues. The CDR3 reads CASSVGVKEQFF. Here the CDR3 DNA reads TGTGCCAGCAGCGTAGGTGTCAAGGAGCAGTTCTTC. Filled out from reference TRBV9 and TRBJ2-1, the complete variable domain reads DSGVTQTPKHLITATGQRVTLRCSPRSGDLSVYWYQQSLDQGLQFLIQYYNGEERAKGNILERFSAQQFPDLHSELNLSSLELGDSALYFCASSVGVKEQFFGPGTRLTVL.

V gene TRBV4-1 combines with J gene TRBJ2-7; 10 bases fit TRBD2. This CDR3 comprises 15 residues. J lost 6 bases, V lost 4 bases, and 9 bases had no gene match. Per germline, CDR1 MGHRA and CDR2 YSYEKL. The CDR3 DNA reads as TGCGCCAGCAGCCCGCGGGCTAGCGGGAGCGGCGAGCAGTACTTC. Protein product: CASSPRASGSGEQYF.

This CDR3 reads CASSVAGTGLTDTQYF. CDR3 bases: TGTGCCAGCAGCGTAGCCGGGACAGGGCTGACAGATACGCAGTATTTT. The V call is TRBV9, the J call TRBJ2-3; 9 nucleotides match TRBD1. V gave up 0 bases and J gave up 3 bases; unmatched junction bases: 5. Germline V gene lookup returns CDR1 SGDLS and CDR2 YYNGEE. This CDR3 is built from 16 residues.